The 16 T cell receptor beta chains reported below all come from one sample, sequenced in a study of cytomegalovirus exposure and HLA in healthy donors. Primers included in the PCR were 60 Vbeta and 13 Jbeta primers. Profiling relied on immunoSEQ multiplex PCR, and the TCRdb table lists in-frame clones only, not all of them. The table includes about 150,000 clones, more than 60% detected once. Sequenced sample: PBMCs. Receptor source: a woman in her twenties or thirties in good health and CMV-seronegative.

This chain links TRBV28 with TRBJ2-3, with 7 positions matching TRBD2. The V gene's germline CDR1 is MDHEN and CDR2 SYDVKM. Trimming took 3 bases from V and 2 from J; bases not matched to a gene: 2. The CDR3 covers 14 residues. The CDR3 is CASSFGGITDTQYF. The CDR3 nucleotides read TGTGCCAGCAGTTTCGGGGGGATCACAGATACGCAGTATTTT.

The genes are TRBV28 and TRBJ2-3; 14 bases match TRBD2. In germline, CDR1 is MDHEN, CDR2 SYDVKM. This CDR3 is built from 19 residues. V dropped 4 bases and J dropped 0; count of bases not matched to a gene: 9. The CDR3 region is CASSSPLRLAGGSTDTQYF. In DNA form, the CDR3 reads TGTGCCAGCAGTTCCCCTCTTCGACTAGCGGGGGGGAGCACAGATACGCAGTATTTT.

This clone has only one observation. The chain links TRBV30 to TRBJ1-1, with D perhaps TRBD1 (5 bases). CDR1 and CDR2 from the germline V gene are GTSNPN and SVGIG (reference sequence). Trimming removed 1 base from V and 5 bases from J, with 11 bases in between. The CDR3 is 13 residues long. The CDR3 sequence is CAWSGGGITEAFF. In DNA, the CDR3 is TGTGCCTGGAGTGGGGGGGGGATTACTGAAGCTTTCTTT.

The chain has TRBV5-4 and TRBJ1-1; D perhaps matches TRBD1 (5 bases). CDR3 size: 13 residues. Trimming removed 2 bases from V and 4 bases from J, with 9 bases in between. CDR1 and CDR2 (germline): SGHNT, YYREEE (reference sequence). The CDR3 DNA is TGTGCCAGCAGCTTTGGACATTCCACTGAAGCTTTCTTT. It specifies CASSFGHSTEAFF.

This sequence joins TRBV29-1 and TRBJ1-2, with 9 bases that match TRBD1. The CDR3 extends over 11 amino acids. The V gene end was trimmed by 4 bases and the J gene end by 8 bases; junction bases not matched to a gene: 2. CDR1 SQVTM and CDR2 ANQGSEA come from the germline V gene. CDR3 residues: CSVGGQGGYTF. The CDR3 DNA follows: TGCAGCGTTGGGGGACAGGGAGGCTACACCTTC.

V and J are TRBV9 and TRBJ2-4; 7 bases agree with TRBD2. V lost 3 bases, J lost 3 bases, and 6 bases stayed unmatched. The length of the CDR3 is 15 residues. Germline V gives CDR1 SGDLS, CDR2 YYNGEE. Written as DNA, the CDR3 is TGTGCCAGCAGCGACCCGGGGGAGGGCAAAAACATTCAGTACTTC. It yields the protein CASSDPGEGKNIQYF.

The rearrangement uses TRBV10-3 and TRBJ2-6; 7 nucleotides agree with TRBD1. CDR1 and CDR2 (germline): ENHRY, SYGVKD. The CDR3 totals 14 residues. The V segment lost 8 bases and the J segment 0 bases; nucleotides outside the gene matches: 1. The CDR3, as DNA: TGTGCCATCCGGGACAGCTCTGGGGCCAACGTCCTGACTTTC. Protein: CAIRDSSGANVLTF.

The rearrangement links TRBV14 to TRBJ1-2; 8 positions agree with TRBD1. The CDR3 has 13 amino acids. V lost 3 bases and J lost 4; bases outside the gene matches: 1. Germline CDR1 SGHDN, CDR2 FVKESK. The CDR3 region has the DNA TGTGCCAGCAGCCACGGGACAGGCTATGGCTACACCTTC. Translating it yields CASSHGTGYGYTF.

The chain recombines TRBV7-9 with TRBJ1-1; a possible D gene is TRBD1 (5 bases). Germline CDR1 is SEHNR and CDR2 is FQNEAQ (reference sequence). The CDR3 runs to 13 residues. V dropped 1 base and J dropped 4 bases, with 7 bases sitting between them. The CDR3 DNA sequence: TGTGCCAGCAGCTTAGAAGGGGCCACTGAAGCTTTCTTT. Its translation: CASSLEGATEAFF.

This chain uses TRBV2 with TRBJ2-3; D is unclear. CDR1 SNHLY and CDR2 FYNNEI come from the germline V gene. V shed 2 bases and J shed 1 base, with 7 bases lying between them. CDR3 size: 14 residues. For the CDR3, the DNA is TGTGCCAGCAGTGAAATCACAGGCACAGATACGCAGTATTTT. This codes for CASSEITGTDTQYF.

The chain combines TRBV5-1 with TRBJ2-5; no reliable D call. The CDR3 runs to 14 residues. CDR1 is SGHRS and CDR2 is YFSETQ in the germline V gene. V shed 4 bases and J shed 0 bases, with 10 bases lying between them. In DNA, the CDR3 is TGCGCCAGCAGCCCGGCGGCGTACCAAGAGACCCAGTACTTC. Translating it yields CASSPAAYQETQYF. Drawing the rest from reference TRBV5-1 and TRBJ2-5, the complete variable domain is KAGVTQTPRYLIKTRGQQVTLSCSPISGHRSVSWYQQTPGQGLQFLFEYFSETQRNKGNFPGRFSGRQFSNSRSEMNVSTLELGDSALYLCASSPAAYQETQYFGPGTRLLVL.

The genes are TRBV14 and TRBJ1-6, with D possibly being TRBD1 (5 bases). Trimming removed 4 bases at V and 0 bases at J, with 13 bases between. Germline lookup yields CDR1 SGHDN and CDR2 FVKESK. CDR3 length: 17 residues. As DNA, the CDR3 is TGTGCCAGCAGCCCGGGACTCGTTAGCTCCTATAATTCACCCCTCCACTTT. Residues: CASSPGLVSSYNSPLHF.

The J gene is TRBJ1-1, the V gene TRBV7-9; TRBD1 might be the D (5 bases). The CDR3 extends over 14 amino acids. Germline assignment: CDR1 SEHNR and CDR2 FQNEAQ (reference sequence). V dropped 5 bases and J dropped 1 base, with 11 bases sitting between them. The CDR3 region has the DNA TGTGCCAGCAGCCATTGGGGGGGGAACACTGAAGCTTTCTTT. This codes for CASSHWGGNTEAFF.

The gene calls are TRBV5-4 and TRBJ1-1; 9 bases are a match to TRBD1. The CDR3 runs to 14 residues. V shed 4 bases, J shed 7 bases, and the junction held 8 bases outside the gene matches. The V gene's germline CDR1 is SGHNT and CDR2 YYREEE (reference sequence). The chain's CDR3 is CASSPSRDRVEAFF. In nucleotides, the CDR3 is TGTGCCAGCAGCCCGTCCCGGGACAGGGTTGAAGCTTTCTTT. The variable domain in full, completed from reference TRBV5-4 and TRBJ1-1, reads ETGVTQSPTHLIKTRGQQVTLRCSSQSGHNTVSWYQQALGQGPQFIFQYYREEENGRGNFPPRFSGLQFPNYSSELNVNALELDDSALYLCASSPSRDRVEAFFGQGTRLTVV.

The chain links TRBV6-5 to TRBJ1-1, with 7 bases aligning to TRBD1. The CDR3 runs 13 residues. The V gene end was trimmed by 6 bases and the J gene end by 5 bases; junction bases not matched to a gene: 6. Germline CDR1 MNHEY, CDR2 SVGAGI. The CDR3 DNA is TGTGCCAGCAGCTCGGGACAGATTACTGAAGCTTTCTTT. This gives the protein CASSSGQITEAFF.

The chain carries TRBV7-6 and TRBJ1-1; D unclear. Germline loops: CDR1 SGHVS, CDR2 FNYEAQ. Trimming took off 2 bases at V and 4 bases at J, with 8 bases between the two ends. The CDR3 has 13 amino acids. The CDR3 loop reads CASSLNQATEAFF. CDR3 in DNA: TGTGCCAGCAGCTTAAATCAGGCCACTGAAGCTTTCTTT.